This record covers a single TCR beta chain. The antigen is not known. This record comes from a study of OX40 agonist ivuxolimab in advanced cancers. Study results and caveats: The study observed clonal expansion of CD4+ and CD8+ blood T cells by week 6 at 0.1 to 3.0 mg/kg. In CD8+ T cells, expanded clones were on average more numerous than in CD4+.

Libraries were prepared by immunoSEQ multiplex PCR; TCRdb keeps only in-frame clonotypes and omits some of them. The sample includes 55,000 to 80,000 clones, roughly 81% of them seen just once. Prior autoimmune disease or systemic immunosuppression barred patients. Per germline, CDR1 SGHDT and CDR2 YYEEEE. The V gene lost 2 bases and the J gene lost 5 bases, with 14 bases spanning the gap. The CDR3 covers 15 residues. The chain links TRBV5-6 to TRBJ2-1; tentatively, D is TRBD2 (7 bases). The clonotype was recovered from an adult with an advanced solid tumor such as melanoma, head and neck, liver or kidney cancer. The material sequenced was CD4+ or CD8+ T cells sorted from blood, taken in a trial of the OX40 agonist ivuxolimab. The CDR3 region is CASSLSGGYHNEQFF. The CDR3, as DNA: TGTGCCAGCAGCTTATCGGGGGGCTATCACAATGAGCAGTTCTTC.